The rows below give T cell receptor beta chains drawn from one sample of a study of T-cell memory formation after mild COVID-19. Each CDR3 protein gets one entry after TCRdb re-called the 5' RACE reads with MiXCR. The sample has roughly 510,000 distinct CDR3 sequences, 15% to 20% seen once. The sample consisted of PBMCs or a T cell subset sorted from them (not recorded which). All receptors derive from an adult woman who had mild COVID-19 (a few samples of this study predate the infection). Cell type and time point are not known. Each CDR3 is given with its conserved first and last residue. The order of the fields is V gene, J gene, D gene, clone size, CDR3 protein, CDR3 DNA. A D gene is named only where the DNA matches it firmly. The size of a clone is reported for some rows only, either as once, few or many, or as a class for expanded clones.

TRBV19	TRBJ1-1	TRBD1	few	CASSSDRVAEAFF	TGTGCCAGTAGTTCCGACAGGGTTGCTGAAGCTTTCTTT
TRBV29-1	TRBJ2-3	TRBD2	.	CSVEGDLAGGTDTQYF	TGCAGCGTTGAAGGGGATCTAGCGGGGGGCACAGATACGCAGTATTTT
TRBV4-2	TRBJ2-3	.	.	CASSQDRSGGPDTQYF	TGTGCCAGCAGCCAAGATAGGTCGGGGGGCCCAGATACGCAGTATTTT
TRBV30	TRBJ2-5	.	.	CAWSSATGGETQYF	TGTGCCTGGAGTTCGGCGACCGGGGGAGAGACCCAGTACTTC
TRBV4-1	TRBJ2-3	.	.	CASSQGLAPIDTQYF	TGCGCCAGCAGCCAGGGGCTAGCCCCCATTGATACGCAGTATTTT
TRBV5-1	TRBJ2-2	.	.	CASTALVGNTGELFF	TGCGCCAGCACCGCTTTAGTAGGCAACACCGGGGAGCTGTTTTTT
TRBV7-6	TRBJ2-3	.	few	CASSLVPGTSTDTQYF	TGTGCCAGCAGCTTAGTACCAGGGACTAGCACAGATACGCAGTATTTT
TRBV6-2/TRBV6-3	TRBJ2-1	.	.	CASSYSPWEQFF	TGTGCCAGCAGTTACTCTCCCTGGGAGCAGTTCTTC
TRBV6-5	TRBJ2-3	TRBD2	few	CASRGDYTDTQYF	TGTGCCAGCAGGGGGGACTACACAGATACGCAGTATTTT
TRBV6-4	TRBJ2-3	.	few	CASSEPGSSTDTQYF	TGTGCCAGCAGTGAACCCGGGTCAAGCACAGATACGCAGTATTTT
TRBV12-3/TRBV12-4	TRBJ2-1	.	.	CASSDSGRNEQFF	TGTGCCAGCAGTGACTCAGGGAGGAATGAGCAGTTCTTC
TRBV9	TRBJ2-2	TRBD2	few	CASSIASGGSGELFF	TGTGCCAGCAGCATCGCTAGCGGGGGGTCCGGGGAGCTGTTTTTT
TRBV10-3	TRBJ2-2	.	few	CATLGPPGTGELFF	TGTGCCACGTTGGGACCCCCTGGGACCGGGGAGCTGTTTTTT
TRBV3-1	TRBJ2-5	.	.	CASSQGAPTSRETQYF	TGTGCCAGCAGCCAAGGGGCCCCCACTAGCCGAGAGACCCAGTACTTC
TRBV12-3/TRBV12-4	TRBJ2-7	.	.	CASSLSGSTYEQYF	TGTGCCAGCAGTTTATCGGGGTCGACCTACGAGCAGTACTTC
TRBV9	TRBJ1-6	TRBD1	few	CASRGQGGSPLHF	TGTGCCAGTAGAGGACAGGGTGGATCACCCCTCCACTTT
TRBV4-1	TRBJ2-7	TRBD2	.	CASSQAGLGGEQYF	TGCGCCAGCAGCCAAGCGGGTCTGGGGGGGGAGCAGTACTTC
TRBV4-1	TRBJ2-2	.	many	CASSQEGGALTGELFF	TGCGCCAGCAGCCAAGAGGGGGGGGCTCTCACCGGGGAGCTGTTTTTT
TRBV7-9	TRBJ1-2	.	few	CASSPIGYGYTF	TGTGCCAGCAGCCCTATCGGCTATGGCTACACCTTC
TRBV19	TRBJ2-6	.	few	CASNARSSGANVLTF	TGTGCCAGTAATGCTCGAAGCTCTGGGGCCAACGTCCTGACTTTC
TRBV4-1	TRBJ2-7	TRBD2	.	CASSPLTSGAYEQYF	TGCGCCAGCAGCCCCCTGACTAGCGGGGCATACGAGCAGTACTTC
TRBV7-9	TRBJ2-1	TRBD2	many	CASSPPSAGGPNGQFF	TGTGCCAGCAGCCCACCCTCGGCGGGGGGGCCTAATGGGCAGTTCTTC
TRBV12-3/TRBV12-4	TRBJ1-1	.	.	CASSFSAGNTEAFF	TGTGCCAGCAGTTTTTCGGCGGGGAACACTGAAGCTTTCTTT
TRBV7-9	TRBJ2-7	.	few	CASSRRWDSYEQYF	TGTGCCAGCAGCCGCAGGTGGGATTCCTACGAGCAGTACTTC
TRBV4-2	TRBJ2-7	TRBD1	.	CASSQDTGTGGSEQYF	TGTGCCAGCAGCCAAGACACCGGGACAGGGGGCTCCGAGCAGTACTTC
TRBV5-1	TRBJ2-7	.	many	CASSSEGGAYEQYF	TGCGCCAGCAGCTCCGAAGGCGGGGCCTACGAGCAGTACTTC
TRBV7-8	TRBJ2-3	TRBD2	few	CASSSGGRSDTQYF	TGTGCCAGCAGTAGTGGCGGGAGATCAGATACGCAGTATTTT
TRBV6-6	TRBJ1-1	.	few	CASSYGPAGTEAFF	TGTGCCAGCAGTTACGGTCCGGCGGGCACTGAAGCTTTCTTT
TRBV3-1	TRBJ2-2	TRBD2	.	CASSLPPGLAGASTGELFF	TGTGCCAGCAGCCTCCCCCCCGGACTAGCGGGGGCCAGCACCGGGGAGCTGTTTTTT
TRBV30	TRBJ2-1	.	few	CAWSPTSNEQFF	TGTGCCTGGAGTCCGACTAGCAATGAGCAGTTCTTC
TRBV7-9	TRBJ1-1	TRBD1	.	CASSLSGQGVTEAFF	TGTGCCAGCAGCTTATCGGGACAGGGGGTCACTGAAGCTTTCTTT
TRBV4-1	TRBJ2-1	.	few	CASSQDRRWGSYNEQFF	TGCGCCAGCAGCCAAGATCGTCGCTGGGGCTCCTACAATGAGCAGTTCTTC
TRBV4-1	TRBJ1-1	TRBD1	.	CASSPSGQGAKNTEAFF	TGCGCCAGCAGCCCCTCGGGACAGGGGGCGAAGAACACTGAAGCTTTCTTT
TRBV6-5	TRBJ2-1	TRBD2	.	CASRTMGTSGRYNEQFF	TGTGCCAGCAGGACCATGGGGACTAGCGGGCGGTACAATGAGCAGTTCTTC
TRBV7-9	TRBJ2-7	TRBD1	few	CASSQNNGQGYYEQYF	TGTGCCAGCAGCCAAAATAATGGACAGGGTTACTACGAGCAGTACTTC
TRBV6-5	TRBJ2-1	TRBD2	few	CASSYPPGGDSVNEQFF	TGTGCCAGCAGTTACCCCCCTGGGGGGGATTCGGTAAATGAGCAGTTCTTC
TRBV6-5	TRBJ1-5	.	.	CASSPLGGEWYSNQPQHF	TGTGCCAGCAGCCCCCTAGGGGGGGAGTGGTATAGCAATCAGCCCCAGCATTTT
TRBV7-9	TRBJ2-1	TRBD2	.	CASRKGRGLAVSESQFF	TGTGCCAGCAGAAAAGGTCGTGGACTAGCGGTCTCGGAGTCTCAGTTCTTC
TRBV5-1	TRBJ1-2	.	few	CASSSPAGVNGYTF	TGCGCCAGCAGCTCACCGGCGGGGGTTAATGGCTACACCTTC
TRBV5-1	TRBJ2-7	.	few	CASSLAIDYEQYF	TGCGCCAGCAGCTTGGCCATTGACTACGAGCAGTACTTC
TRBV7-6	TRBJ2-7	.	few	CASSIRGASPSYEQYF	TGTGCCAGCAGCATACGGGGGGCCTCCCCGTCCTACGAGCAGTACTTC
TRBV6-2/TRBV6-3	TRBJ2-7	TRBD2	few	CASKRLAGYEQYF	TGTGCCAGCAAGCGACTAGCGGGGTACGAGCAGTACTTC
TRBV15	TRBJ2-7	TRBD2	.	CATSRVSAGEYEQYF	TGTGCCACCAGCAGAGTGTCAGCGGGGGAGTACGAGCAGTACTTC